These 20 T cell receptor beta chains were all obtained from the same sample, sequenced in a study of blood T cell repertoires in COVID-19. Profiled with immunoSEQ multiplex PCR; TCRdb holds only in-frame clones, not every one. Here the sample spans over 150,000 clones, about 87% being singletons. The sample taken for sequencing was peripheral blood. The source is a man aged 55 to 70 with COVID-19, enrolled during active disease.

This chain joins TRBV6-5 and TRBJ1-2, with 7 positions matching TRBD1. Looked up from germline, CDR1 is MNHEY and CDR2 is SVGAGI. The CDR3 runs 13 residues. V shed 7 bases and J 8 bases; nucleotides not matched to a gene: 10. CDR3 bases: TGTGCCAGCATCCAGGGGGGCGTATTGGGCTACACCTTC. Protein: CASIQGGVLGYTF.

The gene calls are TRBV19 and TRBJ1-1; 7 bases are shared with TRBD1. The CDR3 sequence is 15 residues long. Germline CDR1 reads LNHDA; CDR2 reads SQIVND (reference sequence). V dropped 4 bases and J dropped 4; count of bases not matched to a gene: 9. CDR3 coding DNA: TGTGCCAGTAGTACCTCGACAGGGATCGGCACTGAAGCTTTCTTT. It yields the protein CASSTSTGIGTEAFF.

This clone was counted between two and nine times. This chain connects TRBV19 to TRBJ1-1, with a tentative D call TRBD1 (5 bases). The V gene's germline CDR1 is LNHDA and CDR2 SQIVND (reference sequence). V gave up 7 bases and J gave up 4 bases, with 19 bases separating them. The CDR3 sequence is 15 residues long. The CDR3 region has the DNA TGTGCCAGTACTCCCACTTGGGGGGGTAGCACTGAAGCTTTCTTT. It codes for CASTPTWGGSTEAFF. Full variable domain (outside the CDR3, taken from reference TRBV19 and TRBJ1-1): DGGITQSPKYLFRKEGQNVTLSCEQNLNHDAMYWYRQDPGQGLRLIYYSQIVNDFQKGDIAEGYSVSREKKESFPLTVTSAQKNPTAFYLCASTPTWGGSTEAFFGQGTRLTVV.

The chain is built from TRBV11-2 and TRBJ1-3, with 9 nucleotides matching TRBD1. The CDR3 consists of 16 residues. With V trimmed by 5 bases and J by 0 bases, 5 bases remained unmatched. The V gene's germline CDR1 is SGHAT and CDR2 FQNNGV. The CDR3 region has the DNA TGTGCCAGCAGCACAGGGGGCCTCGGCTCTGGAAACACCATATATTTT. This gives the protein CASSTGGLGSGNTIYF.

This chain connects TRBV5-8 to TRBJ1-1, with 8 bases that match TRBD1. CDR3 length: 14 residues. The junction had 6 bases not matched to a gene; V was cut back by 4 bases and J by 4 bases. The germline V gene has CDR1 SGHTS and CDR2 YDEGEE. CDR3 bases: TGTGCCAGCAGCATGGGACAGGTTAGCACTGAAGCTTTCTTT. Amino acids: CASSMGQVSTEAFF.

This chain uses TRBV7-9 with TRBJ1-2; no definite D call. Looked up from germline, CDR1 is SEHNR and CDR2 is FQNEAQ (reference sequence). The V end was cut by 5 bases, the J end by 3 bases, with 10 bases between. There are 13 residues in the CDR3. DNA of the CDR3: TGTGCCAGCAGCCCGGAGACCTACTATGGCTACACCTTC. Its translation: CASSPETYYGYTF.

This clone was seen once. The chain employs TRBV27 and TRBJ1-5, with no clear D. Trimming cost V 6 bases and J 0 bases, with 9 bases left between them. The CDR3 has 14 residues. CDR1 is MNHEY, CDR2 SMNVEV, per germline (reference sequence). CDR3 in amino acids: CASSPLDSNQPQHF. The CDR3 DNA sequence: TGTGCCAGCAGCCCCTTAGATAGCAATCAGCCCCAGCATTTT.

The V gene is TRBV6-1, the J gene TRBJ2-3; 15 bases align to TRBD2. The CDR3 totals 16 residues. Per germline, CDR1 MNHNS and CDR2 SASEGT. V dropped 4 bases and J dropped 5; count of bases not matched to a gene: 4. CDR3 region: CASSVGLAGGGDTQYF. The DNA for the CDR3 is TGTGCCAGCAGTGTGGGACTAGCGGGGGGAGGAGATACGCAGTATTTT.

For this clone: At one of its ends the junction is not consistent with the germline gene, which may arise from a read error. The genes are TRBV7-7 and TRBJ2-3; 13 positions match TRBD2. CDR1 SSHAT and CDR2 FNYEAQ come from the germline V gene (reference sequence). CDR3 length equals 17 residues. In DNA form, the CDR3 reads TGTGCTAGCAGCGCCCGGACTAGCGGGAGCGGCGTAGATACGCAGTATTTT. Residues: CASSARTSGSGVDTQYF.

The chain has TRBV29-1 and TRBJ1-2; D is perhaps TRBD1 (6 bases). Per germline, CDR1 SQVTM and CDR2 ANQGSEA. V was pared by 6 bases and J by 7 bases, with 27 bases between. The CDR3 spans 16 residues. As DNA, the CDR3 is TGCAGCGTCGTCGTAAATACAGGGATAGCTGCCGCTGGCTACACCTTC. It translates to CSVVVNTGIAAAGYTF.

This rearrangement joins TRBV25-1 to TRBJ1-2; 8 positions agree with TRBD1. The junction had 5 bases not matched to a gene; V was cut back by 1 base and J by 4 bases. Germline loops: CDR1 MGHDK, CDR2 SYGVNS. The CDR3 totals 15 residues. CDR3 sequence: CASSESGGIIYGYTF. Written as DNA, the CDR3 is TGTGCCAGCAGTGAATCAGGGGGCATAATCTATGGCTACACCTTC.

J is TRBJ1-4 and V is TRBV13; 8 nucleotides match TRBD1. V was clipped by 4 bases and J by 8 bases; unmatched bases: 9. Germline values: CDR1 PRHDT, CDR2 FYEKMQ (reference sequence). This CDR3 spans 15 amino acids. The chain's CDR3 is CASSSYRGLKEKLFF. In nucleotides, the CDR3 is TGTGCCAGCAGCTCCTACAGGGGGTTAAAAGAAAAACTGTTTTTT.

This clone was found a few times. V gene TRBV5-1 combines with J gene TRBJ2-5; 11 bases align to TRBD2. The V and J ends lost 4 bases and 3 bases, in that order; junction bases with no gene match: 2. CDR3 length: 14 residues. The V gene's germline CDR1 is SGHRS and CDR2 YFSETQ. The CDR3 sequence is CASSPLAGEETQYF. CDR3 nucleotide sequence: TGCGCCAGCAGCCCACTAGCGGGGGAAGAGACCCAGTACTTC.

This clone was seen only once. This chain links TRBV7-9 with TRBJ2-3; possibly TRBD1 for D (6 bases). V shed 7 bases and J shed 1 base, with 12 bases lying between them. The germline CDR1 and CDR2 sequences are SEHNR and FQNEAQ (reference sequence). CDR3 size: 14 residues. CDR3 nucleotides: TGTGCCAGCACGAACAGGGCAGGCACAGATACGCAGTATTTT. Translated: CASTNRAGTDTQYF.

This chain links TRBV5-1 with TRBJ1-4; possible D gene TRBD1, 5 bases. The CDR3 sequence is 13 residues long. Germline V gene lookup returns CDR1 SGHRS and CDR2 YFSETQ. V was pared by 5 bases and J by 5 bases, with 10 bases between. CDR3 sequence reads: CASRRGENEKLFF. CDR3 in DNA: TGCGCCAGCAGGCGGGGGGAAAATGAAAAACTGTTTTTT.

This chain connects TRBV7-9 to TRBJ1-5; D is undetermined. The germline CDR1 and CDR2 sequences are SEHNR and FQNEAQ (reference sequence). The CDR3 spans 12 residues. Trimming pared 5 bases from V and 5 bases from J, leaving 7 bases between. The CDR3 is CASSLRDQPQHF. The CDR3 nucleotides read TGTGCCAGCAGCCTGAGGGATCAGCCCCAGCATTTT. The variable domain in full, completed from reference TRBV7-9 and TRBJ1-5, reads DTGVSQNPRHKITKRGQNVTFRCDPISEHNRLYWYRQTLGQGPEFLTYFQNEAQLEKSRLLSDRFSAERPKGSFSTLEIQRTEQGDSAMYLCASSLRDQPQHFGDGTRLSIL.

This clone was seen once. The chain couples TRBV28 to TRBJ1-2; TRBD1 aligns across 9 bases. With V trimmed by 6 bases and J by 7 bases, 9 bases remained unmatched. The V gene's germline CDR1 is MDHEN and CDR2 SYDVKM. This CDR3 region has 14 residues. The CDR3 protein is CASSTGQGFSGYTF. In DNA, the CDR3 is TGTGCCAGCAGCACGGGACAGGGCTTTTCTGGCTACACCTTC.

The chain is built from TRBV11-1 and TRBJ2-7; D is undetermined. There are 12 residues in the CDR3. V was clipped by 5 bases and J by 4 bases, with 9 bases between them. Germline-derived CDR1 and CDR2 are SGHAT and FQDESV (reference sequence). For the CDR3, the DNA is TGTGCCAGCAGCGCAAGGAGATACGAGCAGTACTTC. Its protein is CASSARRYEQYF.

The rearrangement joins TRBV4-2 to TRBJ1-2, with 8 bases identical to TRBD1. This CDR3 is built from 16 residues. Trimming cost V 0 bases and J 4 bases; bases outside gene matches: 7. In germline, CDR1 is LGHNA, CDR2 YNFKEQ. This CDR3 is CASSQDQGAIGYGYTF. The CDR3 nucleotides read TGTGCCAGCAGCCAAGACCAGGGGGCTATTGGCTATGGCTACACCTTC.

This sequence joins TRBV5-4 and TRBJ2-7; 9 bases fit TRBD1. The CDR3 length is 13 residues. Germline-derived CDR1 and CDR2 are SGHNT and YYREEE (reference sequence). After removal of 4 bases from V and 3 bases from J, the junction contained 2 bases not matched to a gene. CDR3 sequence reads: CASSDRGIYEQYF. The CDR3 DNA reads TGTGCCAGCAGCGACAGGGGGATCTACGAGCAGTACTTC.